This paragraph covers one T cell receptor beta chain sequence. The antigen remains unidentified. People whose metastatic non-small-cell lung cancer was chemo-refractory got focal radiation along with CTLA-4 blockade by ipilimumab. Profiling relied on immunoSEQ multiplex PCR, and the TCRdb table lists in-frame clones only, not all of them. The sample has tens of thousands of clones, approximately 81% seen once; the top ten hold roughly 25%. These data come from a study of radiotherapy plus CTLA-4 blockade in lung cancer. Whole-study results and caveats: TCR clones of tumor origin grew in blood after radiotherapy plus ipilimumab. With interferon-beta, early dynamics of blood T cell clones were reported to best predict response.

This sequence originates from a human donor with non-small cell lung cancer whose response to radiotherapy plus ipilimumab could not be evaluated. The source was peripheral blood, collected from a patient treated with radiotherapy plus ipilimumab.

The CDR3 sequence is CAISWTSGYNEQFF. In nucleotides, the CDR3 is TGTGCCATCAGTTGGACTAGCGGGTACAATGAGCAGTTCTTC. This chain connects TRBV10-3 to TRBJ2-1, with TRBD2 identical over 11 bases. Germline V gene sequence: CDR1 ENHRY, CDR2 SYGVKD. The J segment lost 4 bases and the V segment lost 5 bases, leaving 1 base of the junction unmatched. The CDR3 has 14 amino acids.